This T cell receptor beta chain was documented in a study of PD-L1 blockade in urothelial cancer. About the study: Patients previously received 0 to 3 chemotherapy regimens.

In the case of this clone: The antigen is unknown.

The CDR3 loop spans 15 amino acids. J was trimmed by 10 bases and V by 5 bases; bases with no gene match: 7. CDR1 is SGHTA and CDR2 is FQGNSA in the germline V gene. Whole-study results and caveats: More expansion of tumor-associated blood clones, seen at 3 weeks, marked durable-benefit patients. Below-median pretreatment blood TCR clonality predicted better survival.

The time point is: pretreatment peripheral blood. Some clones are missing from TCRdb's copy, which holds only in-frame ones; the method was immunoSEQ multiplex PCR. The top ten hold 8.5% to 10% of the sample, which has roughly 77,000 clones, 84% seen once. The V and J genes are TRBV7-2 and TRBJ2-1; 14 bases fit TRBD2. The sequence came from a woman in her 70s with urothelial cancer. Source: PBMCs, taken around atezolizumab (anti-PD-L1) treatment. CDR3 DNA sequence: TGTGCCAGCAGCCGGGGACTAGCGGGAGTCAGGGAGCAGTTCTTC. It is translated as CASSRGLAGVREQFF. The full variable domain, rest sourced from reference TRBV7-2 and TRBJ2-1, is GAGVSQSPSNKVTEKGKDVELRCDPISGHTALYWYRQSLGQGLEFLIYFQGNSAPDKSGLPSDRFSAERTGGSVSTLTIQRTQQEDSAVYLCASSRGLAGVREQFFGPGTRLTVL.